This TCR beta chain was recorded in a study of cytomegalovirus exposure and HLA in healthy donors. Study summary: Early released data had about 85 million unique TCRs, all coming from HLA-typed donors. Study-wide points: It has been reported that TCR beta sequences accurately predicted the HLA-A and HLA-B alleles of most subjects. HLA alleles showed associations with around 15,000 TCR beta sequences in a later analysis, at a 0.05 false discovery rate. Researchers catalogued 160 or so TCR beta chains as cytomegalovirus-associated.

The count of this clone is one. Its specificity is unknown. Trimming removed 3 bases from V and 8 bases from J; junction bases left unmatched: 9. This CDR3 is 15 amino acids long. CDR1 and CDR2 (germline): MDHEN, SYDVKM. This PCR relied on a set of 60 Vbeta primers and 13 Jbeta primers. The assay was immunoSEQ multiplex PCR, and TCRdb's table has in-frame clones only and misses some. The sample lists under 200,000 clones, under 90% occurring once. The sequence came from a man aged 30 to 45 in good health and CMV-seronegative. This chain joins TRBV28 and TRBJ2-1; 8 bases fit TRBD2. Sequencing input: PBMCs. CDR3 region: CASSLSGGLIHEQFF. The DNA of the CDR3 is TGTGCCAGCAGTTTGAGCGGGGGCTTAATACATGAGCAGTTCTTC.